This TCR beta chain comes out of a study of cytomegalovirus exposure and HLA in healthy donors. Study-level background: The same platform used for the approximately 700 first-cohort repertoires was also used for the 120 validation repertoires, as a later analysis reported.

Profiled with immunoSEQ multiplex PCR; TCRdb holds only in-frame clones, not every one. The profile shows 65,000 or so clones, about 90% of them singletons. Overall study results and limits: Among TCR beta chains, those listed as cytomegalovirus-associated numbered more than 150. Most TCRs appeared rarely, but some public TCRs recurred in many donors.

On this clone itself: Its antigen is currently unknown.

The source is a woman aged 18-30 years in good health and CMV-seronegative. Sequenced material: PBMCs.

The CDR3 sequence: CASSVGLGDTQYF. The CDR3 DNA sequence: TGTGCCAGCAGTGTTGGACTTGGAGATACGCAGTATTTT. This chain links TRBV6-1 with TRBJ2-3; a possible D gene is TRBD2 (5 bases). The CDR3 is 13 residues long. The germline gives CDR1 MNHNS, CDR2 SASEGT. Trimming cost V 4 bases and J 5 bases, with 10 bases left between them.